The rows below give T cell receptor beta chains drawn from one sample of a study of spatial heterogeneity in lung cancer. In TCRdb, the 5' RACE reads were re-called with MiXCR into one record per CDR3 protein. Of fewer than 20,000 distinct CDR3 sequences listed, more than 5.5% were seen once; the top ten hold 3.7%. Sample: lung tumor tissue, taken at surgery. These receptors were obtained from a female donor with early-stage non-small cell lung cancer. CDR3s include the opening cysteine and the closing phenylalanine or tryptophan.

v_call cdr3_aa
TRBV28 CASSSSDRDNSPLHF
TRBV6-2/TRBV6-3 CASSYSAGGGQPQHF
TRBV7-6 CASSRRQVPDTEAFF
TRBV27 CASKVRANYGYTF
TRBV12-3/TRBV12-4 CASSFTGTGYRDTQYF
TRBV9 CASSVGEGGRTGELFF
TRBV10-2 CASSDRGRAGNEQFF
TRBV7-8 CASSLAFLAGGPEEQFF
TRBV10-3 CAISESGFETQYF
TRBV6-1 CASRPLQRTSGTADTQYF
TRBV29-1 CSVGQSDTQYF
TRBV30 CAWSPIKDTQYF
TRBV6-6 CASSGRTTALSGANVLTF
TRBV30 CAWSVRLLAGKTQYF
TRBV3-1 CASSQEQGFNQPQHF
TRBV5-1 CASSLEGGPDTQYF
TRBV5-1 CASSSPVGAGPYEQYF
TRBV11-2 CASSFLGPQETQYF
TRBV6-1 CASSETGPFGSPLHF
TRBV19 CASSGGALNTEAFF
TRBV28 CASSFQGAGSEKLFF
TRBV5-6 CASSKTGPFGGANVLTF
TRBV20-1 CSAGSGRAGGELFF
TRBV6-1 CASSADGRYYGYTF
TRBV5-1 CASSLDQRGEQYF
TRBV20-1 CSAEARGINYYEQYF
TRBV9 CASSVAGWETETQYF
TRBV20-1 CSARQIRAGGVYNEQFF
TRBV20-1 CSARRGVGGTEAFF
TRBV20-1 CSAGGTSGRQETQYF
TRBV20-1 CSAAIPLRTVNTEAFF
TRBV11-3 CASSLDLAGATQYF
TRBV6-2/TRBV6-3 CASSFSYQPQHF
TRBV4-3 CASSRQARNTEAFF
TRBV5-1 CASSPGDSPSNEKLFF
TRBV20-1 CSARTGGETQYF
TRBV10-1 CASSAGASYEQYF
TRBV11-2 CASSSGRSGANVLTF
TRBV7-9 CASSSQGALNYGYTF
TRBV18 CASSPPPRGANTEAFF
TRBV28 CASSLSGFGRGRPTGELFF
TRBV10-3 CAISPGDQPQHF
TRBV5-5 CASNPSRYTEAFF
TRBV27 CASSLKGAFNYGYTF
TRBV2 CASSVAETSYNEQFF
TRBV29-1 CSVGPKDNTDTQYF
TRBV29-1 CSVEDGRASHEQYF
TRBV3-1 CASSPTWGWNSPLHF
TRBV6-2/TRBV6-3 CASSYDPPGQGGLTGELFF
TRBV23-1 CANHADTQYF